The source of this TCR beta chain is a study of shared clonotypes between healthy human individuals. This table comes from immunoSEQ multiplex PCR, and its TCRdb copy is limited to in-frame clones, with some not included. The table has about 2.4 million clones, over 85% seen once. There are 15 residues in the CDR3. CDR1 is SNHLY, CDR2 FYNNEI, per germline. V was trimmed by 4 bases and J by 11 bases, leaving 21 bases between them. The sequenced material came from naive CD4+ T cells from PBMCs. Subset denoted: CD45RA+ positively selected. The chain carries TRBV2 and TRBJ2-1; possible D gene TRBD2, 6 bases. This TCR was recovered from a man aged 18 to 30 in good health. Some clones in this sample may be carry-over from other donors' samples. The DNA for the CDR3 is TGTGCCAGCAGTGGGGGGGTACAGGCTGGTGCTAAGCAGTTCTTC. It is translated as CASSGGVQAGAKQFF.